This section outlines one T cell receptor (beta chain) sequence together with its context. The CDR3 is made up of 16 amino acids. After removal of 5 bases from V and 3 bases from J, the junction contained 10 bases not matched to a gene. The data were obtained in a study of patients and donors after allogeneic stem cell transplantation. TCRdb analysed the RT-PCR reads with MiXCR anew, one entry per CDR3 protein. Among hundreds of thousands of distinct CDR3 sequences, 16% were seen once, and the ten largest hold 6.5% to 7.5%. Sequenced: blood, either unsorted or a sorted T cell fraction (not recorded which). The receptor's source is a human donor who was either an allogeneic HSCT recipient or a stem cell or donor lymphocyte infusion donor (not recorded which). It is not recorded whose cells these are; they may come from a transplant donor. V usage is TRBV12-3 or TRBV12-4 and J usage is TRBJ1-1, with 9 bases aligning to TRBD1. CDR3 region: CASSPEAGTGYTEAFF. The CDR3 region has the DNA TGTGCCAGCAGTCCGGAAGCAGGGACAGGGTACACTGAAGCTTTCTTT.